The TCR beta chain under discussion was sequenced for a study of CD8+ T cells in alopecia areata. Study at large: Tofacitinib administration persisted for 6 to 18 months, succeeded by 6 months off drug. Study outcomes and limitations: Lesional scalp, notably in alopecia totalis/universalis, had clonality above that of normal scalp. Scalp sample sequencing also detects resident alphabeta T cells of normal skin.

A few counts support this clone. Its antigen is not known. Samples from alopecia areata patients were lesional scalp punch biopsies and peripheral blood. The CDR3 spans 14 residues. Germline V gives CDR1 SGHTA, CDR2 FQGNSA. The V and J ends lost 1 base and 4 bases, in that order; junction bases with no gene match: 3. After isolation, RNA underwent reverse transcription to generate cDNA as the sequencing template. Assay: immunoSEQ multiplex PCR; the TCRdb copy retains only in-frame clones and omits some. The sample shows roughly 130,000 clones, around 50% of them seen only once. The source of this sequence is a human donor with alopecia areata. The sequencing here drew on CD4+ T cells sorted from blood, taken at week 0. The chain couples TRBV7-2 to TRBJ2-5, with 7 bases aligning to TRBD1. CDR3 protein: CASSLVSGGETQYF. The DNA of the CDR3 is TGTGCCAGCAGCTTAGTCTCAGGGGGAGAGACCCAGTACTTC.